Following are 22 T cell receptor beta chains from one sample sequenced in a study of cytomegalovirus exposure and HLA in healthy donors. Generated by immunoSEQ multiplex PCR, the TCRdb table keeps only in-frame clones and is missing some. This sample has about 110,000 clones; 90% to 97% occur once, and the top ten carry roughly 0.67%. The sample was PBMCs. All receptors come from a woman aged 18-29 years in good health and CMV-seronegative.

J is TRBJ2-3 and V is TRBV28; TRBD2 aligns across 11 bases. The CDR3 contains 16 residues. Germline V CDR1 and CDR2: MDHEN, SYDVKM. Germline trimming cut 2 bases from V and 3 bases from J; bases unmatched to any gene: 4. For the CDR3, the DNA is TGTGCCAGCAGTTTAATAGCGGGGGGGCGGACAGATACGCAGTATTTT. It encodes CASSLIAGGRTDTQYF. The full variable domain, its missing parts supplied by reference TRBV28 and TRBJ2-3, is DVKVTQSSRYLVKRTGEKVFLECVQDMDHENMFWYRQDPGLGLRLIYFSYDVKMKEKGDIPEGYSVSREKKERFSLILESASTNQTSMYLCASSLIAGGRTDTQYFGPGTRLTVL.

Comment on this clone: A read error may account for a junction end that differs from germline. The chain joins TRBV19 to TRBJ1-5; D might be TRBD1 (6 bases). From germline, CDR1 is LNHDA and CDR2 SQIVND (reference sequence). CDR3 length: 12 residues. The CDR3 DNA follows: TGTGCCAGTAGTATAGGTCGGTCAGGGGTGTACTTT. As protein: CASSIGRSGVYF.

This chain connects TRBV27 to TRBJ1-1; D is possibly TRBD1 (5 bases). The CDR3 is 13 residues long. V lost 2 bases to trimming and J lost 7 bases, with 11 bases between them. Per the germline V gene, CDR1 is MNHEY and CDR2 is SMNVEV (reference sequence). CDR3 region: CASSLRAGREAFF. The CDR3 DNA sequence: TGTGCCAGCAGTTTACGGGCAGGGCGTGAAGCTTTCTTT.

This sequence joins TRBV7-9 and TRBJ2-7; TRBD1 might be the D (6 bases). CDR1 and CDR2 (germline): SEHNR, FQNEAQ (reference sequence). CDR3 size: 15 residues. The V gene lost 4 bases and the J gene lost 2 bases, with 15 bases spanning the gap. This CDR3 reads CASSSNPGVPYEQYF. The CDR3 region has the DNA TGTGCCAGCAGCTCCAACCCAGGGGTACCCTACGAGCAGTACTTC.

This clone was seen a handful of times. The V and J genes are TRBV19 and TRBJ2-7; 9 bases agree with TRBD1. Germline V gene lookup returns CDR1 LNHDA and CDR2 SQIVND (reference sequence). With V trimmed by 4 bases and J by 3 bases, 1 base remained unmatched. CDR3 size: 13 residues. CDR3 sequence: CASSKTGGYEQYF. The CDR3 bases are TGTGCCAGTAGTAAGACAGGGGGCTACGAGCAGTACTTC. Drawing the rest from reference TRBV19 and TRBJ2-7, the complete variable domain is DGGITQSPKYLFRKEGQNVTLSCEQNLNHDAMYWYRQDPGQGLRLIYYSQIVNDFQKGDIAEGYSVSREKKESFPLTVTSAQKNPTAFYLCASSKTGGYEQYFGPGTRLTVT.

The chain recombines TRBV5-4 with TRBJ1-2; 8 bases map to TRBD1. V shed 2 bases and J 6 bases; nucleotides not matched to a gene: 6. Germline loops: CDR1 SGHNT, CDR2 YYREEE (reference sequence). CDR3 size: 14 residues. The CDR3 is CASSFRGRFDGYTF. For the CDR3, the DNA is TGTGCCAGCAGCTTCAGGGGGCGGTTCGATGGCTACACCTTC.

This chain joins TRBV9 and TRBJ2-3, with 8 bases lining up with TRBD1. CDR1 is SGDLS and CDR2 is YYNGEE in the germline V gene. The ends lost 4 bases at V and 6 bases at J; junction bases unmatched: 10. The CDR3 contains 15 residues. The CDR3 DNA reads TGTGCCAGCAGCACAAGAGACAGGGGCTCCGATACGCAGTATTTT. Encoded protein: CASSTRDRGSDTQYF.

The CDR3 loop is CASSPRQGQVTDTQYF. CDR3 DNA: TGTGCCAGCAGCCCACGGCAGGGACAGGTCACAGATACGCAGTATTTT. The chain is built from TRBV4-2 and TRBJ2-3; 8 bases are a match to TRBD1. The CDR3 has 16 residues. Germline values: CDR1 LGHNA, CDR2 YNFKEQ. The junction had 8 bases not matched to a gene; V was cut back by 4 bases and J by 2 bases.

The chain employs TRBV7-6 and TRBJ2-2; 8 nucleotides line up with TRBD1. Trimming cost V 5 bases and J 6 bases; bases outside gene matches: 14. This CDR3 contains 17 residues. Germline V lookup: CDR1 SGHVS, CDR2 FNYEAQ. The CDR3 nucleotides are TGTGCCAGCAGCCCCCAGACAGGGGCCATATTTGCCGGGGAGCTGTTTTTT. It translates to CASSPQTGAIFAGELFF.

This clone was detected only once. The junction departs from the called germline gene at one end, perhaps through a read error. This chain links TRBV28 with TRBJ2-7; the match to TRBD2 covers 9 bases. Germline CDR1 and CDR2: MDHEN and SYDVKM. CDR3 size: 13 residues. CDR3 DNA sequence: TGTGCCAGCAGTCAGGAGGGGCTAGCGGGGAACCTCTTC. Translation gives CASSQEGLAGNLF.

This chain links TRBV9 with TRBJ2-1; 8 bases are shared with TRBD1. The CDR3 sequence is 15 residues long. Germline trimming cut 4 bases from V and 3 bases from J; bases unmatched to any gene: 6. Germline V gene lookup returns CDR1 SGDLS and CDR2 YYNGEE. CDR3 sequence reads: CASSPDRGDYNEQFF. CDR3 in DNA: TGTGCCAGCAGCCCAGACAGGGGAGACTACAATGAGCAGTTCTTC. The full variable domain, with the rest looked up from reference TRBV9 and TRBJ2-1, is DSGVTQTPKHLITATGQRVTLRCSPRSGDLSVYWYQQSLDQGLQFLIQYYNGEERAKGNILERFSAQQFPDLHSELNLSSLELGDSALYFCASSPDRGDYNEQFFGPGTRLTVL.

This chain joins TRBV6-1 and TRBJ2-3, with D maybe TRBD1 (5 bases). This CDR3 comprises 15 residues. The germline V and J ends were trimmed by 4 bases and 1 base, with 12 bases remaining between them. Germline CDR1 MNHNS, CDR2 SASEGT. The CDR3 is CASSVQGHRTDTQYF. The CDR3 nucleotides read TGTGCCAGCAGTGTTCAGGGCCATCGCACAGATACGCAGTATTTT.

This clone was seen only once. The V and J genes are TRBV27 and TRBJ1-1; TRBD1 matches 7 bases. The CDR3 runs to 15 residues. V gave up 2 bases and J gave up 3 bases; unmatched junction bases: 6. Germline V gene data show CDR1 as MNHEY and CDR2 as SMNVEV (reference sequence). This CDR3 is CASSLDLGTDTEAFF. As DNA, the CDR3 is TGTGCCAGCAGTTTAGACCTCGGGACAGACACTGAAGCTTTCTTT.

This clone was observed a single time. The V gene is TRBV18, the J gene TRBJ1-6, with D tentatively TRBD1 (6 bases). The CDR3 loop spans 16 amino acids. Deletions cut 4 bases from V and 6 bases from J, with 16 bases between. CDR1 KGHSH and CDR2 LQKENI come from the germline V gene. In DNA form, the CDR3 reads TGTGCCAGCTCACGAAGGACAGAGCTTCTTAATTCACCCCTCCACTTT. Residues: CASSRRTELLNSPLHF.

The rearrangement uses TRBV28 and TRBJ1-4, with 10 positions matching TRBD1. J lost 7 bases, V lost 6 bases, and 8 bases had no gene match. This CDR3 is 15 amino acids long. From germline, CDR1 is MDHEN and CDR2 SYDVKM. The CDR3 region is CASSQVGQGLEKLFF. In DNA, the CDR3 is TGTGCCAGCAGCCAAGTGGGACAGGGGCTTGAAAAACTGTTTTTT.

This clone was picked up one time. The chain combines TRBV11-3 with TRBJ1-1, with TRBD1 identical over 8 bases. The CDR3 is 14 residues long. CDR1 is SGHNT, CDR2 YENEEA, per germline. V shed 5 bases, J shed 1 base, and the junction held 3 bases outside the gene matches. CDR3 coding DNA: TGTGCCAGCAGCGCCGGACAGGGGAACACTGAAGCTTTCTTT. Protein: CASSAGQGNTEAFF.

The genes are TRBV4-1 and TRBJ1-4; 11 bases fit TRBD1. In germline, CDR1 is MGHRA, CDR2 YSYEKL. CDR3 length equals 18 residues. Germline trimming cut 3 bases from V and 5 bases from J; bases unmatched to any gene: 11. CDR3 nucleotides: TGCGCCAGCAGCCAGCCGGGACAGGGGGAAACGGAGAATGAAAAACTGTTTTTT. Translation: CASSQPGQGETENEKLFF.

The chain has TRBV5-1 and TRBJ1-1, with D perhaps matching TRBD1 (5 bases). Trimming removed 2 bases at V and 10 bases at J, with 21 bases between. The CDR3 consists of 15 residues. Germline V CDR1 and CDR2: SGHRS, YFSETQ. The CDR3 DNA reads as TGCGCCAGCAGCTTAGAAACAGGAGACTTGACATCAGCTTTCTTT. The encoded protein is CASSLETGDLTSAFF.

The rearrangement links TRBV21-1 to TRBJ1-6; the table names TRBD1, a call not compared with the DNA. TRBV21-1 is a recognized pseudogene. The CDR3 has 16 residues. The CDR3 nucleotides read TGTGCCAGCATCGGGGGCCGGGACAGGGTAAAATCACCCCTCCACTTT. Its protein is CASIGGRDRVKSPLHF.

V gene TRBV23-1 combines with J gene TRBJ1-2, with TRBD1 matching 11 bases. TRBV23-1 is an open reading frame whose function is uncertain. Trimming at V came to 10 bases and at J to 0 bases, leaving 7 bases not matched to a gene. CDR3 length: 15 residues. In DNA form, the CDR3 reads TGCGCCAAGACGGGACAGGGGGATTCTAACTATGGCTACACCTTC. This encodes CAKTGQGDSNYGYTF.

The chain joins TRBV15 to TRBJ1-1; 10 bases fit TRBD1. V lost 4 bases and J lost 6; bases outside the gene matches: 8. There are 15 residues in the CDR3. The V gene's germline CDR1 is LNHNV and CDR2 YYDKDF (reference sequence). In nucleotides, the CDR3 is TGTGCCACCAGCAAGAAGACAGGGGGCTTGTCTGAAGCTTTCTTT. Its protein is CATSKKTGGLSEAFF.

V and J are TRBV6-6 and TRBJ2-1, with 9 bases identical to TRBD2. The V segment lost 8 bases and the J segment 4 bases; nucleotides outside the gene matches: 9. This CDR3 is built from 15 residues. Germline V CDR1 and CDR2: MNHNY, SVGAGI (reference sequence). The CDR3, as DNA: TGTGCCAGCGATGGGGGACTAGCTGCTTACAATGAGCAGTTCTTC. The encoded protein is CASDGGLAAYNEQFF.